The source of this T cell receptor (beta chain) is a study of CD8+ T cells in alopecia areata. About the research overall: Twice a day, 5 to 10 mg of oral tofacitinib was administered to treated patients.

Study observations and caveats: Tissue-resident alphabeta T cells belonging to normal skin likewise get sequenced within scalp specimens. Scalp and blood samples kept many expanded lesional clones throughout tofacitinib.

As to treatment: oral pan-JAK inhibitor, 5-10 mg twice daily. PBMCs served as the source from which CD4+ and CD8+ T cells were sorted. The length of the CDR3 is 13 residues. Trimming pared 2 bases from V and 2 bases from J, leaving 7 bases between. CDR1 is SGHRS, CDR2 YFSETQ, per germline. Concerning this clone: Its specificity is unknown. This CDR3 is also generated by other DNA sequences in the sample.

The sequencing template was cDNA reverse transcribed from extracted RNA. Sequencing used immunoSEQ multiplex PCR; TCRdb keeps in-frame clones, though not all of them. The top ten hold 4% to 5% of the sample, which has 200,000 to 250,000 clones, 55% to 70% seen once. V gene TRBV5-1 combines with J gene TRBJ2-5, with D tentatively TRBD1 (6 bases). The source was CD4+ T cells sorted from blood, collected at week 4, from a patient treated with tofacitinib. The receptor was derived from a human donor with alopecia areata. CDR3 DNA sequence: TGCGCCAGCAGCTTAGACAGGCAAGAGACCCAGTACTTC. It encodes CASSLDRQETQYF.